This section outlines one TCR beta chain sequence together with its context. The CDR3 has 15 amino acids. Germline lookup yields CDR1 MGHRA and CDR2 YSYEKL. Trimming took 0 bases from V and 6 from J; bases not matched to a gene: 5. The assay was immunoSEQ multiplex PCR, and TCRdb's table has in-frame clones only and misses some. The top ten clones hold approximately 5.6% of a sample with 4,500 to 5,000 clones, around nine tenths of them seen once. These data are taken from a study of tumor T cells in aggressive B-cell lymphoma. This TCR derives from an adult with diffuse large B cell lymphoma. Material: tumor tissue. The chain combines TRBV4-1 with TRBJ1-3; 7 positions agree with TRBD1. CDR3 protein: CASSQEGQGVNTIYF. The CDR3, as DNA: TGCGCCAGCAGCCAAGAGGGGCAGGGGGTAAACACCATATATTTT.